One T cell receptor beta chain is described in this entry. The sample originates from a study of T cell responses to AZD1222 COVID-19 vaccine. Data came from immunoSEQ multiplex PCR; TCRdb stores just in-frame clones and leaves some out. The top ten clones hold roughly 3.1% of a sample with tens of thousands of clones, about 94% of them seen once. The V gene's germline CDR1 is SGHRS and CDR2 YFSETQ. V lost 4 bases to trimming and J lost 0 bases, with 10 bases between them. This CDR3 has 14 amino acids. The sample was peripheral blood, taken 28 days after the second AZD1222 dose. The receptor was derived from an adult who received the AZD1222 COVID-19 vaccine. This chain links TRBV5-1 with TRBJ2-5; unclear D gene. The CDR3 reads CASSPRVYQETQYF. CDR3 nucleotide sequence: TGCGCCAGCAGCCCACGGGTGTACCAAGAGACCCAGTACTTC. Full variable domain (rest looked up from reference TRBV5-1 and TRBJ2-5): KAGVTQTPRYLIKTRGQQVTLSCSPISGHRSVSWYQQTPGQGLQFLFEYFSETQRNKGNFPGRFSGRQFSNSRSEMNVSTLELGDSALYLCASSPRVYQETQYFGPGTRLLVL.